This T cell receptor (beta chain) was captured in a study of blood T cells in healthy people across ages. PCR was performed a second time for roughly 7 to 11 cycles using a sample-barcoded 5' primer and a J-beta primer mix. Each cDNA molecule received a tag from a template-switch adaptor that had 12 random nucleotides. MiXCR was run by TCRdb on the 5' RACE reads, yielding one entry per CDR3 protein. The repertoire holds approximately 690,000 distinct CDR3 sequences, with roughly two fifths as singletons. Study findings and constraints: Age showed a roughly linear inverse relationship with TCR beta diversity per million T cells. The long-lived group displayed more naive CD4+ cells, plus higher diversity, than the aged donors did.

Regarding this clonotype: Its target is not known.

V was shortened by 2 bases and J by 7 bases, with 12 bases between the two germline ends. The V gene's germline CDR1 is MDHEN and CDR2 SYDVKM. This CDR3 has 13 residues. This clonotype was sampled from an elderly man in good health. The V call is TRBV28, the J call TRBJ2-7; D unclear. Sequencing used blood. The CDR3 bases are TGTGCCAGCAGTTTAATGGGGTCTGGGGAGCAGTACTTC. This translates into CASSLMGSGEQYF.